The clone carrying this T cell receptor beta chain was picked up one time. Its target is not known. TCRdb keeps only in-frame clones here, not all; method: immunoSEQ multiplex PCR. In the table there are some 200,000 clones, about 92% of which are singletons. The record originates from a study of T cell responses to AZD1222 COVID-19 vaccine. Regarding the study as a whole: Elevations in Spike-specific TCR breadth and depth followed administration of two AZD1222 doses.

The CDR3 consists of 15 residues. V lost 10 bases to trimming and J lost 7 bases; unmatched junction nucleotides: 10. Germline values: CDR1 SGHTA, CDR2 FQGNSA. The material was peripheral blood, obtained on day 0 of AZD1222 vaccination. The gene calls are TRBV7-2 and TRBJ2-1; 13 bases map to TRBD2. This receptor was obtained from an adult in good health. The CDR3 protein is CATRLAGGKWNEQFF. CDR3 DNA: TGTGCCACCCGACTAGCGGGAGGTAAGTGGAATGAGCAGTTCTTC. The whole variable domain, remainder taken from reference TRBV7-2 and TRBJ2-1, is GAGVSQSPSNKVTEKGKDVELRCDPISGHTALYWYRQSLGQGLEFLIYFQGNSAPDKSGLPSDRFSAERTGGSVSTLTIQRTQQEDSAVYLCATRLAGGKWNEQFFGPGTRLTVL.